Following are 10 T cell receptor beta chains from one sample sequenced in a study of blood T cells in healthy people across ages. Then a second PCR, running about 7 to 11 cycles, was carried out with a sample-barcoded 5' primer and a J-beta primer mix. Each CDR3 protein gets one entry after TCRdb re-called the 5' RACE reads with MiXCR. This repertoire shows roughly 1.7 million distinct CDR3 sequences, roughly a third found once; its top ten account for around 10%. Sequences were obtained from blood. These receptors were obtained from a woman aged 25 to 45 in good health.

The chain is built from TRBV29-1 and TRBJ2-5, with 7 bases aligning to TRBD1. CDR1 is SQVTM and CDR2 is ANQGSEA in the germline V gene. The V gene end was trimmed by 2 bases and the J gene end by 11 bases; junction bases not matched to a gene: 14. There are 14 residues in the CDR3. CDR3 sequence: CSVERAGTDNEQYF. The CDR3 bases are TGCAGCGTTGAACGGGCCGGGACAGACAATGAGCAGTACTTC.

The chain joins TRBV11-3 to TRBJ2-3; 8 nucleotides line up with TRBD2. Germline V gene data show CDR1 as SGHNT and CDR2 as YENEEA. The J segment lost 2 bases and the V segment lost 0 bases, leaving 4 bases of the junction unmatched. The CDR3 is made up of 16 amino acids. The CDR3 here is CASSLDRAGVTDTQYF. For the CDR3, the DNA is TGTGCCAGCAGCTTAGATCGAGCGGGAGTCACAGATACGCAGTATTTT.

Comments on this clonotype: A much larger clone is a single base away; this may be a read error. Likely a read error: the CDR3 ends without its conserved phenylalanine or tryptophan. This rearrangement joins TRBV12-3 or TRBV12-4 to TRBJ2-5, with D possibly being TRBD1 (6 bases). The CDR3 spans 15 residues. The V gene lost 5 bases and the J gene lost 5 bases, with 18 bases spanning the gap. CDR3 region: CASSQTGQGGETQYC. For the CDR3, the DNA is TGTGCCAGCAGTCAAACAGGGCAAGGCGGGGAGACCCAGTACTGC.

The chain carries TRBV20-1 and TRBJ2-2; TRBD2 agrees at 8 bases. V gave up 5 bases and J gave up 7 bases; unmatched junction bases: 9. The CDR3 spans 14 residues. CDR1 is DFQATT, CDR2 SNEGSKA, per germline (reference sequence). The chain's CDR3 is CSAGVLAVNGELFF. The CDR3 DNA is TGCAGTGCTGGTGTACTAGCGGTAAACGGGGAGCTGTTTTTT.

This clonotype was observed at least ten times. CDR3 in amino acids: CASSASGGDSYEQYF. CDR3 nucleotide sequence: TGTGCCAGCAGCGCCAGCGGGGGTGACTCCTACGAGCAGTACTTC. J is TRBJ2-7 and V is TRBV9; 8 bases match TRBD2. The CDR3 loop spans 15 amino acids. The germline CDR1 and CDR2 sequences are SGDLS and YYNGEE. After removal of 3 bases from V and 0 bases from J, the junction contained 5 bases not matched to a gene. The whole variable domain, filled in from reference TRBV9 and TRBJ2-7, reads DSGVTQTPKHLITATGQRVTLRCSPRSGDLSVYWYQQSLDQGLQFLIQYYNGEERAKGNILERFSAQQFPDLHSELNLSSLELGDSALYFCASSASGGDSYEQYFGPGTRLTVT.

Remarks on this clonotype: It may be a read error: a sequence one base away is much more abundant. V gene TRBV27 combines with J gene TRBJ2-3, with D possibly TRBD1 on 6 matching bases. The CDR3 totals 16 residues. CDR1 MNHEY and CDR2 SMNVEV come from the germline V gene (reference sequence). CDR3 sequence reads: CASSLSVAGRTDAQYF. DNA for the CDR3: TGTGCCAGCAGTTTATCGGTTGCGGGCCGGACAGATGCGCAGTATTTT.

This chain connects TRBV6-2 or TRBV6-3 to TRBJ2-7; TRBD1 matches at 7 bases. The CDR3 loop spans 13 amino acids. Germline V gives CDR1 MNHEY, CDR2 SVGEGT. V lost 6 bases to trimming and J lost 7 bases; unmatched junction nucleotides: 9. The CDR3 loop reads CASRTQGTGEQYF. The CDR3 nucleotides read TGTGCCAGCAGAACACAGGGGACGGGGGAGCAGTACTTC.

There are a few counts of this clonotype. The V call is TRBV29-1, the J call TRBJ2-2, with D unclear. The germline V gene has CDR1 SQVTM and CDR2 ANQGSEA. The CDR3 spans 12 residues. V lost 4 bases, J lost 4 bases, and 7 bases lay in between. CDR3 bases: TGCAGCGTTGTCGCCCCCACCGGGGAGCTGTTTTTT. Translation: CSVVAPTGELFF.

The chain is built from TRBV6-6 and TRBJ1-2; 9 bases are a match to TRBD1. Germline CDR1 reads MNHNY; CDR2 reads SVGAGI (reference sequence). Germline trimming cut 0 bases from V and 8 bases from J; bases unmatched to any gene: 7. This CDR3 contains 15 residues. In DNA, the CDR3 is TGTGCCAGCAGTTACTCAGAAAGGGACAGGGTCGGCTACACCTTC. This translates into CASSYSERDRVGYTF.

This sequence joins TRBV20-1 and TRBJ2-1; 14 bases are a match to TRBD2. J gave up 13 bases and V 6 bases, and 14 bases lay outside the gene matches. The germline gives CDR1 DFQATT, CDR2 SNEGSKA (reference sequence). CDR3 size: 15 residues. Written as DNA, the CDR3 is TGCAGTGCCTCGCCCGGGACTAGCGGGGGCGATGTTCAGTTCTTC. Its translation: CSASPGTSGGDVQFF.